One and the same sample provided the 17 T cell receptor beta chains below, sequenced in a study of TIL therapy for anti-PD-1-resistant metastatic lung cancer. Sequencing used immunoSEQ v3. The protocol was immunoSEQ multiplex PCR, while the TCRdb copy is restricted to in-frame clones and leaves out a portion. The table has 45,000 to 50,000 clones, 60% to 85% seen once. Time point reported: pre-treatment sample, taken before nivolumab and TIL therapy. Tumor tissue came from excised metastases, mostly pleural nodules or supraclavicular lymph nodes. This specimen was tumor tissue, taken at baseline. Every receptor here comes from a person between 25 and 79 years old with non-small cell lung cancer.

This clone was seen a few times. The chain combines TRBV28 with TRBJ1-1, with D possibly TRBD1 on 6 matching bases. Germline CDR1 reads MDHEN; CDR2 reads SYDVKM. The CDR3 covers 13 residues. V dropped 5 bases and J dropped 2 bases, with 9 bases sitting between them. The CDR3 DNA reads TGTGCCAGCAGTGGACAGATTAACACTGAAGCTTTCTTT. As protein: CASSGQINTEAFF.

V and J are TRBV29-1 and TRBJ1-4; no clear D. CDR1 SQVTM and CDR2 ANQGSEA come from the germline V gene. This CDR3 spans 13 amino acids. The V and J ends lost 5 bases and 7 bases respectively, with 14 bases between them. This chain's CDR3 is CSVLGGKGEKLFF. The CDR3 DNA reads TGCAGCGTTCTTGGCGGGAAGGGTGAAAAACTGTTTTTT. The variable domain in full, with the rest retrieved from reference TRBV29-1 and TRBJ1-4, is SAVISQKPSRDICQRGTSLTIQCQVDSQVTMMFWYRQQPGQSLTLIATANQGSEATYESGFVIDKFPISRPNLTFSTLTVSNMSPEDSSIYLCSVLGGKGEKLFFGSGTQLSVL.

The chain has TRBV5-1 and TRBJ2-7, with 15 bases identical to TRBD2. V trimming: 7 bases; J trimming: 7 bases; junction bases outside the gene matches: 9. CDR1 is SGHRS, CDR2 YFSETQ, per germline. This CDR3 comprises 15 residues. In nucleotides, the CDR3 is TGCGCCAGCGGAGGACTAGCGGGAGGGCCAGGAGAGCAGTACTTC. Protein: CASGGLAGGPGEQYF. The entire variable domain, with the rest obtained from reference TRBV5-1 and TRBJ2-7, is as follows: KAGVTQTPRYLIKTRGQQVTLSCSPISGHRSVSWYQQTPGQGLQFLFEYFSETQRNKGNFPGRFSGRQFSNSRSEMNVSTLELGDSALYLCASGGLAGGPGEQYFGPGTRLTVT.

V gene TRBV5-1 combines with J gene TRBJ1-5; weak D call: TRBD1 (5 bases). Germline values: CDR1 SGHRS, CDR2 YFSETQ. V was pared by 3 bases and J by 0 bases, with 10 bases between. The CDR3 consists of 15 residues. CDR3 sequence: CASSSGPYSNQPQHF. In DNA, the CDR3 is TGCGCCAGCAGCTCGGGACCGTATAGCAATCAGCCCCAGCATTTT.

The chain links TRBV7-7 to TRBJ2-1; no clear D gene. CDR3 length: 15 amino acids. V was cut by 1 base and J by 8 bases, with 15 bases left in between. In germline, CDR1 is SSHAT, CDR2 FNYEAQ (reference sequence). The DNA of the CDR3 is TGTGCCAGCAGCTTAGTTGCGGCAGCCCGAGATGAGCAGTTCTTC. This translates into CASSLVAAARDEQFF.

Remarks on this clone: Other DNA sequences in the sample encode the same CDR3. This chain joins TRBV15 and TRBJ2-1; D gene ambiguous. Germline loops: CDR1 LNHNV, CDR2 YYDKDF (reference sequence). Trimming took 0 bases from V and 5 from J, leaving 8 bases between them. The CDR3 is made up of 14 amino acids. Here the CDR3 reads CATSRDGGNNEQFF. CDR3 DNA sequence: TGTGCCACCAGCAGAGATGGTGGAAACAATGAGCAGTTCTTC.

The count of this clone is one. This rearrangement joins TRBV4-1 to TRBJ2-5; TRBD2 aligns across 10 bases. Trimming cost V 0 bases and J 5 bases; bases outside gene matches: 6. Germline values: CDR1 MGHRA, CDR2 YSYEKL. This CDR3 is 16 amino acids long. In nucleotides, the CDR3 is TGCGCCAGCAGCCAAGATGGCCTAGCGGGAGCTGAGACCCAGTACTTC. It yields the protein CASSQDGLAGAETQYF.

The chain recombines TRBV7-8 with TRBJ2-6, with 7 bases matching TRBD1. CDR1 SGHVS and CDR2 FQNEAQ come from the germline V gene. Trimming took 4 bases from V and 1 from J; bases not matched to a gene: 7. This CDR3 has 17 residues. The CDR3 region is CASSSRDRLSGANVLTF. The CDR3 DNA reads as TGTGCCAGCAGCTCCCGGGACAGACTTTCTGGGGCCAACGTCCTGACTTTC.

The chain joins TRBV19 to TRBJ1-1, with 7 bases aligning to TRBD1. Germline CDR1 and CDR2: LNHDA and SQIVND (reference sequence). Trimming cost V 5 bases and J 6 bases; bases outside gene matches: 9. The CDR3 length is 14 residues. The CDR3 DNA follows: TGTGCCAGTAGTGACAGGGCGCCTGTGGCTGAAGCTTTCTTT. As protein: CASSDRAPVAEAFF.

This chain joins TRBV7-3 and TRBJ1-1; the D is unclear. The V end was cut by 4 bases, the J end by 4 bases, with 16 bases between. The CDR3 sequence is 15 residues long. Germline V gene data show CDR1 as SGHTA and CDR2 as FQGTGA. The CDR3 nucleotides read TGTGCCAGCAGCTCGCAGGACCATCGGGTCACTGAAGCTTTCTTT. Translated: CASSSQDHRVTEAFF.

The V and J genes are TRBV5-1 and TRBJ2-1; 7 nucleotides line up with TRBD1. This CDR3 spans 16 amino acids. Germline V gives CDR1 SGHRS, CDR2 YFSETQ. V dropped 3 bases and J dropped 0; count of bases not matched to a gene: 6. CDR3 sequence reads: CASSYQQGSSYNEQFF. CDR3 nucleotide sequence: TGCGCCAGCAGCTACCAACAGGGGAGCTCCTACAATGAGCAGTTCTTC.

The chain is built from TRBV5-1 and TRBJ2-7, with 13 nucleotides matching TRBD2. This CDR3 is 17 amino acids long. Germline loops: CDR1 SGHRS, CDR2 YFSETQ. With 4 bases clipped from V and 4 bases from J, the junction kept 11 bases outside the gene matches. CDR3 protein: CASSPLGPLAGGYEQYF. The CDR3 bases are TGCGCCAGCAGCCCGCTGGGACCACTAGCGGGAGGGTACGAGCAGTACTTC.

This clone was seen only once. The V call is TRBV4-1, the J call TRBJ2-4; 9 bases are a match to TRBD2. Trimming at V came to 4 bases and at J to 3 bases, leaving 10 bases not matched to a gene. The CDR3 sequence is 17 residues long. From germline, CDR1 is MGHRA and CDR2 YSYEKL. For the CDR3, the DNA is TGCGCCAGCAGCCGAGTGATTAGCGGGAGAGTCAAAAACATTCAGTACTTC. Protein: CASSRVISGRVKNIQYF.

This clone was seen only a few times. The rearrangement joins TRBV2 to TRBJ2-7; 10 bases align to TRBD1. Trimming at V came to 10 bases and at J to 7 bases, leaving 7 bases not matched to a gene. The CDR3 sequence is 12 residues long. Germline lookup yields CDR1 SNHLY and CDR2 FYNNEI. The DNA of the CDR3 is TGTGCCACAGACAGGGGGCCAGGGGAGCAGTACTTC. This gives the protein CATDRGPGEQYF.

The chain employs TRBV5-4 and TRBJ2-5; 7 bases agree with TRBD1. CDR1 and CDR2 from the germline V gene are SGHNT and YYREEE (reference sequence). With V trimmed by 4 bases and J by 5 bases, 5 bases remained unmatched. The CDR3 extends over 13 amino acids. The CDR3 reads CASSQTGPETQYF. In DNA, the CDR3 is TGTGCCAGCAGCCAGACAGGGCCGGAGACCCAGTACTTC.

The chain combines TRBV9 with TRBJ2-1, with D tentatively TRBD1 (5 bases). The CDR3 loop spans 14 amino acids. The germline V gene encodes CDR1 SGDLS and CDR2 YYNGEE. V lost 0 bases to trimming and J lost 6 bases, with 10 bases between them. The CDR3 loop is CASSVAAQGNEQFF. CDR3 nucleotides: TGTGCCAGCAGCGTAGCCGCTCAGGGCAATGAGCAGTTCTTC.

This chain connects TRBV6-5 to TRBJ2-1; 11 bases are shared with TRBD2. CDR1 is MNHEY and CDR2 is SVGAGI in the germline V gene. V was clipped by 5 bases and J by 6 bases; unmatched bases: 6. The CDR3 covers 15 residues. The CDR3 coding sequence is TGTGCCAGCAGTCTACTAGCGGGAGCTGGCAATGAGCAGTTCTTC. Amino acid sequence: CASSLLAGAGNEQFF.